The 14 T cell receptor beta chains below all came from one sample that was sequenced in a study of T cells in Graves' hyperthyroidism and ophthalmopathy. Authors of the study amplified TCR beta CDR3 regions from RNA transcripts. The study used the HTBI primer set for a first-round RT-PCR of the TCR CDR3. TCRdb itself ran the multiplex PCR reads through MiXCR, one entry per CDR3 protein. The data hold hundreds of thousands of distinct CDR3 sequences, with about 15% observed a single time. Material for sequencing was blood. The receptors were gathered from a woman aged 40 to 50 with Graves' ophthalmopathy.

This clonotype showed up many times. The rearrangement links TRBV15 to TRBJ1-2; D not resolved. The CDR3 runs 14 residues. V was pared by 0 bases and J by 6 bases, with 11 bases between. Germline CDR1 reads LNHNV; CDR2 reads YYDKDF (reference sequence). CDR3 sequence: CATSRDLYSDGYTF. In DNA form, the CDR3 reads TGTGCCACCAGCAGAGATTTATACTCGGATGGCTACACCTTC.

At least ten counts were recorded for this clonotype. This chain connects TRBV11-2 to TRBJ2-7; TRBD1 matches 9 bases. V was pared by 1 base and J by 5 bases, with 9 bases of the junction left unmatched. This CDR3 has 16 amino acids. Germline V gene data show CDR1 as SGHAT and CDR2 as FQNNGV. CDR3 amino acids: CASSLGPGTGRDEQYF. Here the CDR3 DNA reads TGTGCCAGCAGCTTAGGCCCCGGGACAGGGAGAGACGAGCAGTACTTC.

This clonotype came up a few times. CDR3 loop: CASSPKGRGGAFF. The CDR3 nucleotides read TGTGCCAGCAGCCCGAAGGGGCGGGGCGGAGCTTTCTTT. The chain recombines TRBV7-9 with TRBJ1-1, with TRBD1 as a possible D gene (5 bases). Germline assignment: CDR1 SEHNR and CDR2 FQNEAQ (reference sequence). V gave up 5 bases and J gave up 10 bases, with 17 bases separating them. The CDR3 runs 13 residues.

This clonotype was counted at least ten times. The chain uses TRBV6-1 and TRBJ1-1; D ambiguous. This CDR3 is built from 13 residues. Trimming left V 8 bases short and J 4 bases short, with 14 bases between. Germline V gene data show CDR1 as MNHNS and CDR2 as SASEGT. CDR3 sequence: CASEDGVGTEAFF. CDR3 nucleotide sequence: TGTGCCAGCGAGGACGGGGTGGGCACTGAAGCTTTCTTT.

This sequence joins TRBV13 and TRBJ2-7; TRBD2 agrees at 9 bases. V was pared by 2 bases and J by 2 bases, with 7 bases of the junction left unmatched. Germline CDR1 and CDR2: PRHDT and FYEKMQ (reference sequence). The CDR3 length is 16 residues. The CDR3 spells CASSLRASGITYEQYF. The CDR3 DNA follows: TGTGCCAGCAGCTTAAGGGCTAGCGGGATAACCTACGAGCAGTACTTC.

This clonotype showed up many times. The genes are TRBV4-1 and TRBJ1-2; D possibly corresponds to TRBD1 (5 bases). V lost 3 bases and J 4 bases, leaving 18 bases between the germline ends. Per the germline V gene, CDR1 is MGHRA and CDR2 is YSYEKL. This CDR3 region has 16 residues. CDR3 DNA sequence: TGCGCCAGCAGCCAGACTAACAGACAGTTCCCCTATGGCTACACCTTC. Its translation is CASSQTNRQFPYGYTF.

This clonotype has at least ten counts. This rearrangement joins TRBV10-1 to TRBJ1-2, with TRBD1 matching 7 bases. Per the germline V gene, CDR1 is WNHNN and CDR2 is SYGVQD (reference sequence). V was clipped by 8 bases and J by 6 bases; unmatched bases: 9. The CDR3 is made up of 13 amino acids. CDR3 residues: CASSRDRDNGYTF. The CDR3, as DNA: TGCGCCAGCTCCAGGGACAGAGATAATGGCTACACCTTC.

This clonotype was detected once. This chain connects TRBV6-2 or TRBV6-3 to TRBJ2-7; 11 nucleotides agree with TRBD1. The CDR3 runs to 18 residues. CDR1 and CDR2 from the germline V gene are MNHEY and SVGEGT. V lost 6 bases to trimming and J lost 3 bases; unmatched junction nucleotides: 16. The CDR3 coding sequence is TGTGCCAGCAGCATGAGAGGACAGGGGGCGTTAACGGGCTACGAGCAGTACTTC. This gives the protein CASSMRGQGALTGYEQYF.

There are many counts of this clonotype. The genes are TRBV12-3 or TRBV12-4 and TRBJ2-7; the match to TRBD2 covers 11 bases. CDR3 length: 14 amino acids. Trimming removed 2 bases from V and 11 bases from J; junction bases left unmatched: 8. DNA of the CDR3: TGTGCCAGCAGTTTAAGCTTACTAGCGGGAGTGAAGTACTTC. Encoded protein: CASSLSLLAGVKYF.

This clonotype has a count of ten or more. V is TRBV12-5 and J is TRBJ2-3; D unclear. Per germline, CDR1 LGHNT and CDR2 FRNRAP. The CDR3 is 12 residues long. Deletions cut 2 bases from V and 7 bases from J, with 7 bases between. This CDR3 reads CASGLSMNTQYF. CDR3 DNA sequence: TGTGCTAGTGGTTTGTCCATGAATACGCAGTATTTT.

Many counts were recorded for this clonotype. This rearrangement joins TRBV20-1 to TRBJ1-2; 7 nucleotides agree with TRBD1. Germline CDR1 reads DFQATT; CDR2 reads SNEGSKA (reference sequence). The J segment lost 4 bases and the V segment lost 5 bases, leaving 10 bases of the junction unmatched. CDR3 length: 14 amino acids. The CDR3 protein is CSAAHDRDIYGYTF. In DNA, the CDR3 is TGCAGTGCTGCACATGACAGGGATATCTATGGCTACACCTTC.

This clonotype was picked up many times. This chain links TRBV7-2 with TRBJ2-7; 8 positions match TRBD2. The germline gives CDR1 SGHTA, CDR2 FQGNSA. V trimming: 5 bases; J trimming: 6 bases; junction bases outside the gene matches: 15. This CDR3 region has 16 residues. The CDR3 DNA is TGTGCCAGCAGCCTACCCATAGGAGCGGGAGTCAGCGAGCAGTACTTC. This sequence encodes CASSLPIGAGVSEQYF.

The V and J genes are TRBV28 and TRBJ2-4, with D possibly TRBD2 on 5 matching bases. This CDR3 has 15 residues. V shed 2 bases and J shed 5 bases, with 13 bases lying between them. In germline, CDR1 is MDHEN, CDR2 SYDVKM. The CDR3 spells CASSLLQTNENIQYF. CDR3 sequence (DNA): TGTGCCAGCAGTTTACTCCAGACTAACGAAAACATTCAGTACTTC.

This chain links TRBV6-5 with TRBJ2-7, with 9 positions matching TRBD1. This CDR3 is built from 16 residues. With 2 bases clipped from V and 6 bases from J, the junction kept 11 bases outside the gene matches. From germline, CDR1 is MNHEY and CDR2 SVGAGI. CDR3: CASSYGTGQGSSEQYF. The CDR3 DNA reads TGTGCCAGCAGTTACGGAACGGGACAGGGTTCGTCCGAGCAGTACTTC.